Listed below are T cell receptor beta chains from one sample, sequenced in a study of response to subunit inactivated influenza vaccine. TCRdb used MiXCR to reprocess the RT-PCR reads, holding one entry per CDR3 protein. The table has fewer than 750,000 distinct CDR3 sequences, 13% to 15% seen once. Here the sequenced sample was PBMCs from blood, taken 11 to 12 days after vaccination. Every receptor here comes from a man in his fifties or sixties who received an inactivated influenza vaccine. The CDR3 runs from the conserved cysteine through the conserved F or W. The D gene is left open where the match is weak. Part of the rows lack a size; the others show once, few, many or a class for expanded clones.

TRBV20-1	TRBJ2-6	TRBD1	few	CSARATGAGANVLTF	TGCAGTGCTAGGGCCACAGGGGCTGGGGCCAACGTCCTGACTTTC
TRBV20-1	TRBJ2-5	TRBD1	few	CSARKWWDREQETQYF	TGCAGTGCTAGAAAATGGTGGGACAGGGAGCAAGAGACCCAGTACTTC
TRBV15	TRBJ1-1	NA	few	CATSRDRKAGTEAFF	TGTGCCACCAGCAGAGATAGGAAGGCGGGCACTGAAGCTTTCTTT
TRBV6-2/TRBV6-3	TRBJ2-3	NA	NA	CASKRTGPSTDTQYF	TGTGCCAGCAAAAGGACGGGGCCTAGCACAGATACGCAGTATTTT
TRBV5-6	TRBJ2-7	NA	NA	CASSLGLGREQYF	TGTGCCAGCAGCTTGGGTCTGGGGCGGGAGCAGTACTTC
TRBV20-1	TRBJ2-1	NA	few	CSARGDSPYNEQFF	TGCAGTGCTAGGGGGGACTCGCCCTACAATGAGCAGTTCTTC
TRBV5-1	TRBJ2-3	TRBD1	NA	CASSSGQGVDTQYF	TGCGCCAGCAGCTCGGGACAGGGAGTGGATACGCAGTATTTT
TRBV28	TRBJ2-3	NA	few	CASNLALDSTDTQYF	TGTGCCAGCAATTTAGCGCTCGATAGCACAGATACGCAGTATTTT
TRBV28	TRBJ2-7	NA	NA	CASSLPPSEQYF	TGTGCCAGCAGCCTCCCCCCATCCGAGCAGTACTTC
TRBV14	TRBJ2-3	TRBD1	NA	CASSHRDRDYTQYF	TGTGCCAGCAGCCACCGGGACAGGGATTATACGCAGTATTTT
TRBV7-3	TRBJ2-1	NA	NA	CASSLTYRDEQFF	TGTGCCAGCAGCTTAACGTACAGGGATGAGCAGTTCTTC
TRBV7-2	TRBJ2-7	NA	NA	CASSLTPLRVYEQYF	TGTGCCAGCAGCTTAACCCCCTTGAGGGTCTACGAGCAGTACTTC
TRBV9	TRBJ1-1	TRBD1	few	CASSPTGGGSTEAFF	TGTGCCAGCAGCCCTACAGGGGGCGGATCAACTGAAGCTTTCTTT
TRBV5-1	TRBJ2-7	TRBD1	NA	CASSLSTGDYEQYF	TGCGCCAGCAGCTTGTCGACAGGGGATTACGAGCAGTACTTC
TRBV4-1	TRBJ2-7	NA	NA	CASSPSRGSNYEQYF	TGCGCCAGCAGCCCCTCCCGGGGAAGCAACTACGAGCAGTACTTC
TRBV20-1	TRBJ2-3	NA	many	CSARDRYPDTQYF	TGCAGTGCTAGAGATCGGTACCCAGATACGCAGTATTTT
TRBV7-6	TRBJ2-7	NA	few	CASSLRGQTYEQYF	TGTGCCAGCAGCTTACGTGGACAGACCTACGAGCAGTACTTC
TRBV20-1	TRBJ1-4	NA	NA	CSARDHLKEKLFF	TGCAGTGCTAGAGATCACCTAAAAGAAAAACTGTTTTTT
TRBV7-9	TRBJ2-7	NA	NA	CASSLASGLIGEQYF	TGTGCCAGCAGCTTAGCTTCTGGGTTGATTGGCGAGCAGTACTTC
TRBV20-1	TRBJ2-1	TRBD2	NA	CSARGFTSGGVGNEQFF	TGCAGTGCTAGAGGTTTTACTAGCGGGGGGGTCGGGAATGAGCAGTTCTTC
TRBV20-1	TRBJ2-5	NA	NA	CSARGVGGTETQYF	TGCAGTGCTAGAGGCGTGGGGGGTACAGAGACCCAGTACTTC
TRBV5-1	TRBJ2-3	NA	many	CASSLVQADTQYF	TGCGCCAGCAGCTTGGTTCAGGCAGATACGCAGTATTTT
TRBV29-1	TRBJ1-2	NA	few	CSVEGAVNRGYGYTF	TGCAGCGTTGAAGGAGCGGTGAACCGGGGCTATGGCTACACCTTC
TRBV28	TRBJ1-6	NA	many	CASSRQDSPLHF	TGTGCCAGCAGTCGACAGGATTCACCCCTCCACTTT
TRBV5-4	TRBJ2-1	TRBD2	NA	CASSLGLAATYNEQFF	TGTGCCAGCAGCTTAGGGCTAGCGGCTACCTACAATGAGCAGTTCTTC
TRBV5-1	TRBJ1-1	NA	many	CASSLGQINTEAFF	TGTGCCAGCAGCTTAGGGCAGATTAACACTGAAGCTTTCTTT
TRBV29-1	TRBJ2-1	NA	many	CSVSGQSYNEQFF	TGCAGCGTCTCCGGACAGAGCTACAATGAGCAGTTCTTC
TRBV20-1	TRBJ2-5	TRBD2	many	CSARPGGETQYF	TGCAGTGCTAGGCCGGGGGGAGAGACCCAGTACTTC
TRBV4-3	TRBJ2-3	TRBD2	many	CASSQDYGRAPDTQYF	TGCGCCAGCAGCCAAGACTACGGGAGGGCCCCCGATACGCAGTATTTT
TRBV20-1	TRBJ2-6	NA	few	CSGKPSGANVLTF	TGCAGTGGTAAACCTTCTGGGGCCAACGTCCTGACTTTC
TRBV10-3	TRBJ2-1	NA	NA	CAISDLGGNYNEQFF	TGTGCCATCAGTGATTTAGGGGGGAACTACAATGAGCAGTTCTTC
TRBV15	TRBJ2-4	NA	few	CATSRTQGIAKNIQYF	TGTGCCACCAGCAGAACTCAGGGGATAGCCAAAAACATTCAGTACTTC
TRBV6-2/TRBV6-3	TRBJ2-7	NA	few	CASSYGGGSYEQYF	TGTGCCAGCAGTTACGGTGGCGGGTCCTACGAGCAGTACTTC
TRBV7-2	TRBJ2-1	NA	few	CASSFHGDKTPFF	TGTGCCAGCAGCTTCCACGGGGACAAAACCCCGTTCTTC
TRBV29-1	TRBJ2-2	NA	few	CSARQRTNTGELFF	TGCAGCGCTCGACAGAGAACGAACACCGGGGAGCTGTTTTTT
TRBV7-2	TRBJ2-1	NA	few	CASSLVGSDSYNEQFF	TGTGCCAGCAGCTTAGTCGGTAGCGACTCCTACAATGAGCAGTTCTTC
TRBV5-1	TRBJ2-7	TRBD1	few	CASSLSGSGTGSYEQYF	TGCGCCAGCAGCTTAAGCGGTTCGGGGACAGGGTCCTACGAGCAGTACTTC
TRBV2	TRBJ1-4	NA	NA	CASSAGPVREKLFF	TGTGCCAGCAGTGCGGGCCCAGTGAGGGAAAAACTGTTTTTT
TRBV28	TRBJ2-5	NA	few	CASSGLLQETQYF	TGTGCCAGCAGCGGACTACTACAAGAGACCCAGTACTTC
TRBV4-2	TRBJ1-2	TRBD1	NA	CASSQDRDRVAANYGYTF	TGTGCCAGCAGCCAAGACCGGGACAGGGTTGCCGCTAACTATGGCTACACCTTC
TRBV7-6	TRBJ2-2	TRBD2	few	CASKLAGGLIAGELFF	TGTGCCAGCAAACTAGCGGGAGGATTAATCGCCGGGGAGCTGTTTTTT
TRBV12-5	TRBJ2-1	NA	NA	CASGKIDREQFF	TGTGCTAGTGGCAAGATCGACAGGGAGCAGTTCTTC
TRBV24-1	TRBJ2-1	TRBD2	once	CATSDPSGGYNEQFF	TGTGCCACCAGTGACCCCTCGGGGGGGTACAATGAGCAGTTCTTC
TRBV5-1	TRBJ1-2	NA	few	CATSPSGETYGYTF	TGCGCCACCTCCCCGTCGGGTGAAACTTATGGCTACACCTTC
TRBV15	TRBJ1-1	NA	many	CATSRDSAGLTEAFF	TGTGCCACCAGCAGAGATAGTGCGGGGCTGACTGAAGCTTTCTTT
TRBV5-1	TRBJ2-7	NA	many	CASSLQGNYEQYF	TGCGCCAGCAGCTTGCAGGGTAACTACGAGCAGTACTTC
TRBV14	TRBJ1-1	NA	NA	CASSQGQFNTEAFF	TGTGCCAGCAGCCAAGGACAGTTTAACACTGAAGCTTTCTTT